These 26 T cell receptor beta chains came from one sample sequenced in a study of T-cell reconstitution after alpha-beta-depleted transplantation in children. A TCRbeta library incorporating unique molecular identifiers was prepared. Each CDR3 protein gets one entry after TCRdb re-called the PCR reads with MiXCR. The profile shows 130,000 to 150,000 distinct CDR3 sequences, around 8.8% of them singletons. This specimen was PBMCs, mostly from graft donor cells, taken 180 days after TCRalphabeta/CD19-depleted stem cell transplant. These receptors all come from a female patient aged 2-15 years who had a stem cell transplant for congenital amegakaryocytic thrombocytopenia, so the T cells may come from the graft donor.

This clonotype was detected ten times or more. The CDR3 DNA follows: TGTGCCACCAGGACTAGCGGGAGGGCCGCTGAGCAGTTCTTC. Translation gives CATRTSGRAAEQFF. V usage is TRBV12-3 or TRBV12-4 and J usage is TRBJ2-1; 15 positions match TRBD2. The CDR3 has 14 residues. The V and J ends lost 10 bases and 9 bases, in that order; junction bases with no gene match: 7.

This clonotype was recorded at least ten times. The CDR3 sequence is CATSRDPGGVYNEQFF. Written as DNA, the CDR3 is TGTGCCACCAGCAGAGATCCGGGAGGGGTCTACAATGAGCAGTTCTTC. V and J are TRBV15 and TRBJ2-1; 8 nucleotides match TRBD2. Germline lookup yields CDR1 LNHNV and CDR2 YYDKDF (reference sequence). This CDR3 is built from 16 residues. V lost 0 bases to trimming and J lost 3 bases; unmatched junction nucleotides: 4. Combining the CDR3 with reference TRBV15 and TRBJ2-1 gives the whole variable domain DAMVIQNPRYQVTQFGKPVTLSCSQTLNHNVMYWYQQKSSQAPKLLFHYYDKDFNNEADTPDNFQSRRPNTSFCFLDIRSPGLGDTAMYLCATSRDPGGVYNEQFFGPGTRLTVL.

This clonotype was seen ten or more times. This rearrangement joins TRBV5-1 to TRBJ1-4; the D is unclear. Per the germline V gene, CDR1 is SGHRS and CDR2 is YFSETQ. Trimming took off 4 bases at V and 7 bases at J, with 17 bases between the two ends. The CDR3 loop spans 15 amino acids. CDR3 nucleotides: TGCGCCAGCAGCCCTCGGGCCGCCCGGAGTGAAAAACTGTTTTTT. Residues: CASSPRAARSEKLFF.

In its sample, this clonotype was seen many times. The chain carries TRBV7-3 and TRBJ2-1; no firm D call. CDR1 and CDR2 (germline): SGHTA, FQGTGA. This CDR3 spans 12 amino acids. With 2 bases removed from V and 9 bases from J, the gap between germline ends came to 8 bases. The DNA for the CDR3 is TGTGCCAGCAGCTTAGCCGTTGGTGAGCAGTTCTTC. This gives the protein CASSLAVGEQFF. The variable domain in full, completed from reference TRBV7-3 and TRBJ2-1, reads GAGVSQTPSNKVTEKGKYVELRCDPISGHTALYWYRQSLGQGPEFLIYFQGTGAADDSGLPNDRFFAVRPEGSVSTLKIQRTERGDSAVYLCASSLAVGEQFFGPGTRLTVL.

The chain has TRBV20-1 and TRBJ1-5, with a possible D match to TRBD1 (6 bases). Trimming cost V 6 bases and J 4 bases, with 16 bases left between them. Germline V gene sequence: CDR1 DFQATT, CDR2 SNEGSKA (reference sequence). The CDR3 runs to 14 residues. For the CDR3, the DNA is TGCAGTGCAACCAGGGGACGGGGAAATCAGCCCCAGCATTTT. Encoded protein: CSATRGRGNQPQHF.

At least ten counts were recorded for this clonotype. The J gene is TRBJ2-3, the V gene TRBV11-2; TRBD2 aligns across 8 bases. Germline trimming cut 6 bases from V and 5 bases from J; bases unmatched to any gene: 13. Germline V gene data show CDR1 as SGHAT and CDR2 as FQNNGV. The CDR3 has 16 amino acids. DNA for the CDR3: TGTGCCAGCAGAAGAGGACTAGCCCAGCGGGGAGATACGCAGTATTTT. Protein product: CASRRGLAQRGDTQYF.

This clonotype was detected ten times or more. The V and J genes are TRBV25-1 and TRBJ2-5; D assignment may be TRBD1 or TRBD2 (5 bases each). Germline V CDR1 and CDR2: MGHDK, SYGVNS. Trimming took off 7 bases at V and 4 bases at J, with 19 bases between the two ends. This CDR3 region has 15 residues. This chain's CDR3 is CASKSPGPSGETQYF. Written as DNA, the CDR3 is TGTGCCAGCAAAAGTCCGGGACCCTCGGGAGAGACCCAGTACTTC.

The gene calls are TRBV7-9 and TRBJ2-6; D is uncertain. Germline V gives CDR1 SEHNR, CDR2 FQNEAQ (reference sequence). The CDR3 length is 15 residues. The V end lost 6 bases, the J end lost 0 bases, and 9 bases lay between the germline ends. The DNA of the CDR3 is TGTGCCAGCAGAGTTCCAATCTCTGGGGCCAACGTCCTGACTTTC. Translating gives CASRVPISGANVLTF.

This clonotype was recorded a few times. J is TRBJ2-7 and V is TRBV28; D is uncertain. The CDR3 length is 14 residues. Trimming removed 11 bases at V and 0 bases at J, with 17 bases between. The germline CDR1 and CDR2 sequences are MDHEN and SYDVKM. The DNA for the CDR3 is TGTGCCGCCTGTGAGAGGCGGTCCTCCTACGAGCAGTACTTC. Translated, it gives CAACERRSSYEQYF. The full variable domain, rest sourced from reference TRBV28 and TRBJ2-7, is DVKVTQSSRYLVKRTGEKVFLECVQDMDHENMFWYRQDPGLGLRLIYFSYDVKMKEKGDIPEGYSVSREKKERFSLILESASTNQTSMYLCAACERRSSYEQYFGPGTRLTVT.

This clonotype occurred many times. V is TRBV12-3 or TRBV12-4 and J is TRBJ2-7; 10 bases line up with TRBD1. V lost 4 bases to trimming and J lost 1 base; unmatched junction nucleotides: 1. The CDR3 sequence is 14 residues long. CDR3 in DNA: TGTGCCAGCAGTTGGACAGGGGGGTCCTACGAGCAGTACTTC. It specifies CASSWTGGSYEQYF.

Remarks on this clonotype: With a much larger clone just one base away, this may be a read error. The chain combines TRBV20-1 with TRBJ1-5; 9 nucleotides match TRBD1. V was pared by 3 bases and J by 5 bases, with 5 bases of the junction left unmatched. The CDR3 has 14 residues. In germline, CDR1 is DFQATT, CDR2 SNEGSKA (reference sequence). The CDR3 bases are TGCAGTGCTAGTACAGGGGGCATGTATCAGCCCCAGCATTTT. Amino acid sequence: CSASTGGMYQPQHF.

This clonotype came up a few times. As DNA, the CDR3 is TGTGCCAGCAGTTTATCGGGCCAGGGTAGTGATCAGTACTTC. Translated: CASSLSGQGSDQYF. The genes are TRBV12-3 or TRBV12-4 and TRBJ2-7; the D gene is possibly TRBD1 (5 bases). The CDR3 is 14 residues long. Trimming left V 2 bases short and J 10 bases short, with 18 bases between.

This clonotype was seen a few times. The rearrangement joins TRBV29-1 to TRBJ2-2, with D possibly being TRBD1 (6 bases). The length of the CDR3 is 17 residues. Germline values: CDR1 SQVTM, CDR2 ANQGSEA. Trimming shortened V by 0 bases and J by 0 bases, and 14 bases separated the two germline ends. CDR3 loop: CSVEDGEGHSNTGELFF. CDR3 nucleotides: TGCAGCGTTGAAGATGGAGAGGGACACTCGAACACCGGGGAGCTGTTTTTT.

This clonotype occurred many times. This rearrangement joins TRBV5-1 to TRBJ2-5; no reliable D call. This CDR3 has 12 amino acids. V lost 1 base and J 2 bases, leaving 3 bases between the germline ends. Germline CDR1 and CDR2: SGHRS and YFSETQ. The CDR3, as DNA: TGCGCCAGCAGCTTGTCACAAGAGACCCAGTACTTC. Protein sequence: CASSLSQETQYF.

CDR3 loop: CASSSPGGRSNQPQHF. The CDR3 DNA sequence: TGTGCCAGTAGTTCGCCGGGGGGACGAAGCAATCAGCCCCAGCATTTT. V and J are TRBV19 and TRBJ1-5, with D possibly TRBD1 on 5 matching bases. Between the trimmed V and J ends, which lost 5 bases and 1 base, there was a span of 15 bases. The CDR3 extends over 16 amino acids. Germline-derived CDR1 and CDR2 are LNHDA and SQIVND (reference sequence).

This clonotype has ten or more counts. The rearrangement links TRBV7-2 to TRBJ2-2; TRBD1 might be the D (6 bases). CDR1 is SGHTA, CDR2 FQGNSA, per germline. Trimming took 5 bases from V and 6 from J, leaving 16 bases between them. The CDR3 runs 15 residues. CDR3 amino acids: CASSAGTGFSGELFF. CDR3 bases: TGTGCCAGCAGCGCCGGAACAGGGTTCTCCGGGGAGCTGTTTTTT. Combining the CDR3 with reference TRBV7-2 and TRBJ2-2 gives the whole variable domain GAGVSQSPSNKVTEKGKDVELRCDPISGHTALYWYRQSLGQGLEFLIYFQGNSAPDKSGLPSDRFSAERTGGSVSTLTIQRTQQEDSAVYLCASSAGTGFSGELFFGEGSRLTVL.

This clonotype occurred a few times. The chain combines TRBV7-9 with TRBJ2-1, with TRBD1 as a possible D gene (6 bases). CDR1 and CDR2 (germline): SEHNR, FQNEAQ (reference sequence). The ends were cut back, 1 base at V and 8 bases at J, with 24 bases in the middle. The CDR3 consists of 18 residues. For the CDR3, the DNA is TGTGCCAGCAGCTTAGGTGGTTCTGGGGGCGAGGGTCTTGATGAGCAGTTCTTC. Translating it yields CASSLGGSGGEGLDEQFF.

The sample holds a few counts of this clonotype. This rearrangement joins TRBV12-3 or TRBV12-4 to TRBJ1-1; tentative D call: TRBD1 (5 bases). This CDR3 spans 13 amino acids. V dropped 5 bases and J dropped 5 bases, with 12 bases sitting between them. This CDR3 reads CASSVRVGTEAFF. The CDR3 DNA is TGTGCCAGCAGTGTCAGGGTTGGAACTGAAGCTTTCTTT.

This clonotype was seen many times. The chain is built from TRBV25-1 and TRBJ2-5; perhaps TRBD2 as D (7 bases). CDR3 length equals 16 residues. Germline V gene sequence: CDR1 MGHDK, CDR2 SYGVNS. V was shortened by 3 bases and J by 1 base, with 15 bases between the two germline ends. CDR3 sequence: CASSDLGGTLQETQYF. The DNA of the CDR3 is TGTGCCAGCAGTGATTTGGGGGGGACACTCCAAGAGACCCAGTACTTC. The full variable domain, in which reference TRBV25-1 and TRBJ2-5 provide the parts outside the CDR3, is EADIYQTPRYLVIGTGKKITLECSQTMGHDKMYWYQQDPGMELHLIHYSYGVNSTEKGDLSSESTVSRIRTEHFPLTLESARPSHTSQYLCASSDLGGTLQETQYFGPGTRLLVL.

This clonotype was counted ten times or more. The chain uses TRBV20-1 and TRBJ1-2; 7 bases are shared with TRBD1. V gave up 3 bases and J gave up 1 base; unmatched junction bases: 8. The CDR3 length is 15 residues. CDR1 DFQATT and CDR2 SNEGSKA come from the germline V gene (reference sequence). CDR3 DNA: TGCAGTGCTAGGAGACAGGGACTCCTTAACTATGGCTACACCTTC. Translating it yields CSARRQGLLNYGYTF.

The J gene is TRBJ1-1, the V gene TRBV6-5; D is ambiguous. This CDR3 has 13 amino acids. Trimming removed 3 bases from V and 1 base from J, with 6 bases in between. Per germline, CDR1 MNHEY and CDR2 SVGAGI. CDR3 amino acids: CASSYGRNTEAFF. The CDR3 DNA reads as TGTGCCAGCAGTTATGGCAGGAACACTGAAGCTTTCTTT.

This clonotype showed up many times. The chain uses TRBV20-1 and TRBJ1-5; D is unresolved. The germline gives CDR1 DFQATT, CDR2 SNEGSKA (reference sequence). The CDR3 runs to 12 residues. V was clipped by 0 bases and J by 5 bases, with 5 bases between them. The CDR3 DNA reads as TGCAGTGCTAGAGACCCGGATCAGCCCCAGCATTTT. Its translation: CSARDPDQPQHF.

This clonotype was recorded many times. This chain connects TRBV7-2 to TRBJ2-1, with 10 positions matching TRBD2. V trimming: 11 bases; J trimming: 9 bases; junction bases outside the gene matches: 13. The germline V gene encodes CDR1 SGHTA and CDR2 FQGNSA. The CDR3 runs to 14 residues. CDR3 nucleotide sequence: TGTGCCGCGCGAGATAGCGGGAGGTCCGGTGAGCAGTTCTTC. Residues: CAARDSGRSGEQFF.

In this sample, this clonotype turned up many times. The gene calls are TRBV12-3 or TRBV12-4 and TRBJ1-1, with D unclear. V lost 3 bases and J 1 base, leaving 9 bases between the germline ends. This CDR3 has 14 residues. CDR3 region: CASSFRYGNTEAFF. DNA of the CDR3: TGTGCCAGCAGTTTCCGCTATGGGAACACTGAAGCTTTCTTT.

This clonotype has at least ten counts. The CDR3 nucleotides read TGTGCCAGCAAAGTGGGAATAAATGGCTACACCTTC. Amino acid sequence: CASKVGINGYTF. The genes are TRBV28 and TRBJ1-2; D is uncertain. V was shortened by 7 bases and J by 6 bases, with 12 bases between the two germline ends. Germline values: CDR1 MDHEN, CDR2 SYDVKM. The CDR3 totals 12 residues.

This chain links TRBV3-1 with TRBJ2-7; 7 bases map to TRBD2. Losses at the gene ends were 4 bases for V and 6 bases for J; bases not matched to a gene: 6. This CDR3 has 13 amino acids. Germline values: CDR1 LGHDT, CDR2 YNNKEL (reference sequence). The CDR3 loop is CASSRTSSLEQYF. The CDR3 DNA is TGTGCCAGCAGCCGGACTAGTAGTCTCGAGCAGTACTTC.